This T cell receptor beta chain was sequenced in a study of T cells in Graves' hyperthyroidism and ophthalmopathy. PBMCs stemmed from over 7.5 ml fresh peripheral blood. From RNA transcripts, TCR beta CDR3 regions were amplified. In the first-round RT-PCR of the TCR CDR3, the HTBI primer set was used. From the multiplex PCR reads, TCRdb called clonotypes with MiXCR, one entry per CDR3 protein. Seen here are hundreds of thousands of distinct CDR3 sequences, 13% to 15% observed once, and the top ten hold around 13%. Germline values: CDR1 MNHNS, CDR2 SASEGT. The CDR3 spans 15 residues. Trimming shortened V by 1 base and J by 5 bases, and 9 bases separated the two germline ends.

The chain uses TRBV6-1 and TRBJ1-6; D gene uncertain. The source material was blood. The source is a woman in her forties or fifties with Graves' ophthalmopathy. The CDR3, as DNA: TGTGCCAGCAGTGAAGTTTTGGCAGATAATTCACCCCTCCACTTT. This sequence encodes CASSEVLADNSPLHF.